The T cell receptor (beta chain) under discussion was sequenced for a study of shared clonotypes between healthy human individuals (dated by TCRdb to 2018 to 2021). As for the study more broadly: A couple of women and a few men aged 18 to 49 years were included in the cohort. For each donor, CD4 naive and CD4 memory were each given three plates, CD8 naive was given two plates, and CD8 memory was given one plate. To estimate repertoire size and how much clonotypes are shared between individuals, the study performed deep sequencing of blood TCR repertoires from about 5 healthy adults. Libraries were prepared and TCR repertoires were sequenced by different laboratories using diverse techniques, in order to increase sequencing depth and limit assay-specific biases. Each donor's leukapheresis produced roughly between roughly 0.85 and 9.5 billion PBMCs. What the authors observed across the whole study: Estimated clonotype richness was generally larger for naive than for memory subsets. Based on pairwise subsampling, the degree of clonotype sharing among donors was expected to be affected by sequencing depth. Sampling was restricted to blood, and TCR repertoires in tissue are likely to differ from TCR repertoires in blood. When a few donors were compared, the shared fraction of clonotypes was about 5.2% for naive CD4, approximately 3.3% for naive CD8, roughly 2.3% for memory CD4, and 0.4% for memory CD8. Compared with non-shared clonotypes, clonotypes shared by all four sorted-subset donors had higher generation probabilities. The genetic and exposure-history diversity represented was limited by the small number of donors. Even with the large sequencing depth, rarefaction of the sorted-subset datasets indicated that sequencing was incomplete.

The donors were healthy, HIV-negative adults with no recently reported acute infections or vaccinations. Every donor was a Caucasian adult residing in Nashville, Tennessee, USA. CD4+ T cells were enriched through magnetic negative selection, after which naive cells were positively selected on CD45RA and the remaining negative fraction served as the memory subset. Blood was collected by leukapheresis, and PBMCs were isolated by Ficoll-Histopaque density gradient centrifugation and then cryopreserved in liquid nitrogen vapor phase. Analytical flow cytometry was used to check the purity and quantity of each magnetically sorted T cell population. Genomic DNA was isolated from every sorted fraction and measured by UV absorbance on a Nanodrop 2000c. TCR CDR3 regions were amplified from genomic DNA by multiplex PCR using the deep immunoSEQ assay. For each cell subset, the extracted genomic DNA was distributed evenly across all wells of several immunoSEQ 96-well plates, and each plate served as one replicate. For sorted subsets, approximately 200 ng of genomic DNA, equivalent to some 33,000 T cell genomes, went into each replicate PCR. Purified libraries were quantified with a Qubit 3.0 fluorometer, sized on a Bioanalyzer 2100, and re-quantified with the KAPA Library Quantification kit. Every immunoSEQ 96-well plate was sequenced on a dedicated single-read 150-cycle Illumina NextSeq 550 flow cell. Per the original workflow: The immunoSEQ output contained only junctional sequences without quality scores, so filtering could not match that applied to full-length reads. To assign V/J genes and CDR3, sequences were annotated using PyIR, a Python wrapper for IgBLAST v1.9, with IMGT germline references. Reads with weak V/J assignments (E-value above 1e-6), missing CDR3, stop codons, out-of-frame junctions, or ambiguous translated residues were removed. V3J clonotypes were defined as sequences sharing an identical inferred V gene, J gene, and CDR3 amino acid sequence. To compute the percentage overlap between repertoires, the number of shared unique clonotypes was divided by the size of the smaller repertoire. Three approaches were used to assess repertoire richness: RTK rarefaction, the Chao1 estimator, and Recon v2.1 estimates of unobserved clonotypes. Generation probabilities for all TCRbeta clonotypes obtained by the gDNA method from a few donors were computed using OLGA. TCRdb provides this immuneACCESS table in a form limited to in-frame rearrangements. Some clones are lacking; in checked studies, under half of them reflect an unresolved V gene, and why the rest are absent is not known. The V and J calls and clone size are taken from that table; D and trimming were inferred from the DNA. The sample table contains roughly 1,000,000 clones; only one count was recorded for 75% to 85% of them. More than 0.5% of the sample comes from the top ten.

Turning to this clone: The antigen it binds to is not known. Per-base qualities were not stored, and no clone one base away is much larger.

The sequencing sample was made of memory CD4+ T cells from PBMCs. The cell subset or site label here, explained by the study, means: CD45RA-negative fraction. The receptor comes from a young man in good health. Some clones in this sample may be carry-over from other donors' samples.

The CDR3 protein sequence reads: CASSREREQFF. The base sequence is TGCGCCAGCAGCCGGGAGAGGGAGCAGTTCTTC. The chain is encoded by TRBV5-1 joined to TRBJ2-1; the best D guess is TRBD2, with 6 bases matching. The germline V gene provides CDR1 SGHRS and CDR2 YFSETQ. A distance of 9 bases separates the germline ends of V and J, which lose 4 bases and 10 bases respectively. The CDR3 has 11 amino acids, counting the end cysteine and phenylalanine. Here the CDR3 DNA is all that survives: 33 bases in frame from base 1.